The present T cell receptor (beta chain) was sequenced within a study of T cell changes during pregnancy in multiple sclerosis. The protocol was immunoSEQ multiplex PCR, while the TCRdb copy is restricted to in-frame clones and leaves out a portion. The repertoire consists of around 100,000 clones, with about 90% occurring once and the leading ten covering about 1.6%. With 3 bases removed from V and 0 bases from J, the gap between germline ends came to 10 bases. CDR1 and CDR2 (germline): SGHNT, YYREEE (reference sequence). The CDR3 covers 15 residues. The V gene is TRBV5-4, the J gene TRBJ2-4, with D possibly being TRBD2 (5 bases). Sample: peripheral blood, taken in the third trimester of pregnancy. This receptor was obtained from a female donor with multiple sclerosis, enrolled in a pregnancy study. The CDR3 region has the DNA TGTGCCAGCAGCTCGCGGGCGGGAGCCAAAAACATTCAGTACTTC. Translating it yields CASSSRAGAKNIQYF.